A selection of T cell receptor beta chains follows, all from one sample in a study of glioma-infiltrating T cells. MiXCR was run by TCRdb on the multiplex PCR reads, yielding one entry per CDR3 protein. The sample has more than 300,000 distinct CDR3 sequences, about two fifths seen once. The material sequenced was glioma tissue, nonneoplastic brain tissue, or PBMCs (not recorded which). The source of these receptors is a human donor with low-grade glioma or glioblastoma, undergoing nonglioma brain surgery, or in good health (not recorded which). Each CDR3 is given without its conserved first and last residue.

J gene | V gene | CDR3 protein
TRBJ2-3 | TRBV28 | ASSLPRTSISTDTQY
TRBJ1-1 | TRBV28 | ASSTPQDTEAF
TRBJ2-1 | TRBV6-1 | AISDGGDPYNEQF
TRBJ1-6 | TRBV2 | ASSAAQGRGPPLH
TRBJ2-3 | TRBV18 | ASSPADRADTQY
TRBJ1-2 | TRBV28 | ASSAHNYGYT
TRBJ2-5 | TRBV27 | ASSSHLRETQY
TRBJ1-1 | TRBV7-9 | ASSGRATEAF
TRBJ2-7 | TRBV20-1 | TFRRTGSYEQY
TRBJ2-7 | TRBV27 | ASSFTSVHEQY
TRBJ2-1 | TRBV2 | ASSELGTIPEQF
TRBJ1-2 | TRBV15 | ATSRDRSQNGYT
TRBJ1-1 | TRBV5-4 | ASSPAQVLNTEAF
TRBJ2-7 | TRBV29-1 | SVELRSSYEQY
TRBJ1-1 | TRBV6-5 | ASRGRYTEAS
TRBJ1-5 | TRBV6-6 | ASSPGTGDWQTKH
TRBJ2-3 | TRBV6-2/TRBV6-3 | ASSGTVTDTQY
TRBJ1-2 | TRBV29-1 | SVRAQGPLNYGYT
TRBJ1-1 | TRBV28 | ASSLSGGAGTEAF
TRBJ1-5 | TRBV19 | ASSINIRPINQPQH
TRBJ1-2 | TRBV5-4 | ASSVDRGPYGYT
TRBJ1-2 | TRBV20-1 | SARANDRNNYGYT
TRBJ2-2 | TRBV12-3/TRBV12-4 | ASTPWTGLTGELF
TRBJ1-5 | TRBV4-1 | ASSQKTGVSNQPQH
TRBJ2-7 | TRBV4-3 | ASLIPLWGDEGYYEQY
TRBJ1-2 | TRBV28 | ASSLTTGGDNYGYT
TRBJ2-7 | TRBV10-3 | ATKRGQGVYEQY
TRBJ2-7 | TRBV20-1 | SAMLAAHEQY
TRBJ2-3 | TRBV7-2 | ASSLAGGPSTDTQY
TRBJ1-1 | TRBV12-3/TRBV12-4 | ASSLPRGTEAF
TRBJ1-1 | TRBV5-1 | ASSWGQGLGEAF
TRBJ2-7 | TRBV4-1 | ASSQVGTSGSSYEQY
TRBJ2-1 | TRBV7-8 | ASRVRGLGNEQF
TRBJ2-3 | TRBV4-1 | ASSQEGSPSTDTQY
TRBJ1-3 | TRBV3-1 | ASRQVHSGNTIY
TRBJ2-7 | TRBV27 | ASRSNRATYEQY
TRBJ1-2 | TRBV27 | ASRTFMRQGGFYGYT
TRBJ2-7 | TRBV28 | ASSLSGTSGTYEQY
TRBJ2-1 | TRBV4-1 | ASSQVGRRYNEQF
TRBJ2-1 | TRBV20-1 | SVQPGLAGGSNEQF
TRBJ1-1 | TRBV14 | ASSQMKTEAF
TRBJ2-3 | TRBV7-2 | ASRFGGSRDTQY
TRBJ1-2 | TRBV29-1 | SVVKTGQYSGYT
TRBJ2-1 | TRBV4-3 | ASSRLGSRNEQF
TRBJ1-4 | TRBV28 | ASSFDRGGTNEKLF
TRBJ1-1 | TRBV27 | ASSPGQGARTEAF
- | TRBV3-1 | ASSQDSLGTQY
TRBJ2-5 | TRBV24-1 | ATSDRAFQETQY
TRBJ1-1 | TRBV24-1 | ATSEGTKAF
TRBJ2-3 | TRBV20-1 | SASGTGLTDTQY
TRBJ1-5 | TRBV6-6 | ASSYGRGGQPQH
TRBJ2-7 | TRBV4-2 | ASSQVMGPYEQY
TRBJ2-1 | TRBV6-1 | ASIKSGRNNKQF